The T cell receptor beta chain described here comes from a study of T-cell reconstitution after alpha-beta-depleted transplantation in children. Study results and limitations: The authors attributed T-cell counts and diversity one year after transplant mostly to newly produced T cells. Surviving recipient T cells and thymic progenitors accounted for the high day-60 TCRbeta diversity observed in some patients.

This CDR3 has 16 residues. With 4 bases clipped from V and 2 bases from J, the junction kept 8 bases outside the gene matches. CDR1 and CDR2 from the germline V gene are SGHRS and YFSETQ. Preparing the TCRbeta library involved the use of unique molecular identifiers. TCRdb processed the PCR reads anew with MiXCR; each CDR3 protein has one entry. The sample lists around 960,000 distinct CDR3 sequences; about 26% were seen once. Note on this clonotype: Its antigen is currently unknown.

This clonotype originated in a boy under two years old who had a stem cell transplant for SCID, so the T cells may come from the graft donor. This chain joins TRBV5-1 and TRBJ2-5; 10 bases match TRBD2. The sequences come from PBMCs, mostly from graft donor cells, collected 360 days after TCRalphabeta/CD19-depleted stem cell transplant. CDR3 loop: CASSPFALAGQETQYF. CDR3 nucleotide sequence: TGCGCCAGCAGCCCTTTTGCACTAGCGGGGCAAGAGACCCAGTACTTC.